Listed below are T cell receptor beta chains from one sample, sequenced in a study of shared clonotypes between healthy human individuals. The assay was immunoSEQ multiplex PCR, and TCRdb's table has in-frame clones only and misses some. The data contain about 1,800,000 clones, about 95% of them singletons. The sample consisted of naive CD8+ T cells sorted from blood. The receptors shown here come from a man between 18 and 29 years old in good health. Both conserved end residues are part of each CDR3. The order of the fields is J gene, D gene, V gene, CDR3 protein. D genes are given only for firm matches.

J: TRBJ2-1; D: TRBD1; V: TRBV5-1; CDR3: CASSWSGTGGNEQFF
J: TRBJ1-1; D: TRBD1; V: TRBV27; CDR3: CASSLGRRQGKYEAFF
J: TRBJ2-7; D: TRBD1; V: TRBV7-9; CDR3: CASSSQGAADSYEQYF
J: TRBJ2-7; D: .; V: TRBV6-1; CDR3: CASQKTSSYEQYF
J: TRBJ2-1; D: .; V: TRBV27; CDR3: CASSLSVLTSYNEQFF
J: TRBJ2-7; D: TRBD1; V: TRBV2; CDR3: CASSDLTGGHEQYF
J: TRBJ2-7; D: TRBD1; V: TRBV28; CDR3: CASSFRSRDRGFYEQYF
J: TRBJ1-1; D: .; V: TRBV6-1; CDR3: CASSEVRAEAFF
J: TRBJ1-2; D: TRBD1; V: TRBV28; CDR3: CASSPARDRDLANYGYTF
J: TRBJ2-7; D: .; V: TRBV4-1; CDR3: CASSQTRSYEQYF
J: TRBJ2-7; D: .; V: TRBV29-1; CDR3: CSVGEPDYEQYF
J: TRBJ2-3; D: TRBD2; V: TRBV5-1; CDR3: CASSPGVIAGPDTDTQYF
J: TRBJ1-3; D: .; V: TRBV11-2; CDR3: CASSQIGSGNTIYF